This TCR beta chain was captured in a study of Tregs in tolerant kidney transplant recipients. Of note for this clone: Its antigen is currently unknown.

The length of the CDR3 is 15 residues. V lost 2 bases to trimming and J lost 6 bases, with 17 bases between them. Per germline, CDR1 KGHSH and CDR2 LQKENI. Study-wide results and caveats: Tolerant patients' donor-specific Tregs expanded beyond overall Tregs, suggesting antigen-driven growth. The most relevant donor-specific Treg TCRbeta repertoire apparently came from expansion with activated donor B cells.

Related graft donors supplied nonmyeloablative bone marrow transplants, and mixed chimerism was transient. Profiled with immunoSEQ multiplex PCR; TCRdb holds only in-frame clones, not every one. Among tens of thousands of clones, over 85% were seen once, and the ten largest hold roughly 1.7%. The TCR was taken from a human patient who received a combined kidney and bone marrow transplant. The graft donor may be the source of some T cells. The chain links TRBV18 to TRBJ2-7, with D unclear. The sample here was CD4+ T cells from blood (PBMCs), taken 12 months after the transplant. The CDR3 loop is CASSPSGQVGSEQYF. CDR3 sequence (DNA): TGTGCCAGCTCACCATCAGGCCAGGTCGGTAGCGAGCAGTACTTC.